The 13 T cell receptor beta chains in this list originate from one sample, sequenced in a study of cytomegalovirus exposure and HLA in healthy donors. Researchers ran the PCR with 60 Vbeta and 13 Jbeta primers. Produced via immunoSEQ multiplex PCR; TCRdb's table is partial and in-frame only. Its listing shows around 52,000 clones. Sequencing was done on a sample of PBMCs. These TCRs come from a man in his forties or fifties in good health and CMV-seropositive.

V gene TRBV6-1 combines with J gene TRBJ2-7; 10 bases agree with TRBD1. Germline-derived CDR1 and CDR2 are MNHNS and SASEGT. V was pared by 6 bases and J by 7 bases, with 6 bases of the junction left unmatched. The CDR3 is made up of 13 amino acids. The CDR3 loop reads CASSRDRGQEQYF. The CDR3 DNA follows: TGTGCCAGCAGCCGCGACAGGGGGCAGGAGCAGTACTTC.

The J gene is TRBJ2-3, the V gene TRBV4-3, with a tentative D call TRBD2 (7 bases). Trimming pared 0 bases from V and 4 bases from J, leaving 17 bases between. There are 17 residues in the CDR3. Looked up from germline, CDR1 is LGHNA and CDR2 is YSLEER. The CDR3 reads CASSQEYTGGGPDTQYF. The CDR3 DNA is TGCGCCAGCAGCCAAGAATACACGGGGGGCGGTCCAGATACGCAGTATTTT.

The rearrangement joins TRBV10-3 to TRBJ2-5, with 9 bases identical to TRBD1. Germline V gives CDR1 ENHRY, CDR2 SYGVKD. The J segment lost 4 bases and the V segment lost 2 bases, leaving 2 bases of the junction unmatched. The length of the CDR3 is 14 residues. CDR3 residues: CAISEGQGTETQYF. DNA for the CDR3: TGTGCCATCAGTGAGGGACAGGGGACAGAGACCCAGTACTTC.

The chain has TRBV29-1 and TRBJ1-3; a weak D match, TRBD1 (5 bases). This CDR3 contains 14 residues. Trimming removed 7 bases from V and 8 bases from J, with 21 bases in between. Germline V gives CDR1 SQVTM, CDR2 ANQGSEA. For the CDR3, the DNA is TGCAGCGCTTCAGGCACACCGTCGGGGGACACCATATATTTT. Translation gives CSASGTPSGDTIYF.

The V and J genes are TRBV9 and TRBJ2-3; 9 bases match TRBD2. After removal of 0 bases from V and 5 bases from J, the junction contained 7 bases not matched to a gene. Germline V CDR1 and CDR2: SGDLS, YYNGEE. The CDR3 is 16 residues long. CDR3 sequence (DNA): TGTGCCAGCAGCGTAGTGACTAGCGGCCTGGGAGATACGCAGTATTTT. Its translation is CASSVVTSGLGDTQYF.

The V call is TRBV2, the J call TRBJ2-4, with 9 nucleotides matching TRBD2. J gave up 7 bases and V 6 bases, and 10 bases lay outside the gene matches. CDR1 is SNHLY, CDR2 FYNNEI, per germline. This CDR3 has 15 residues. The DNA of the CDR3 is TGTGCCAGCAGACCCTTTTCTAGCGGGACCAACATTCAGTACTTC. Its translation is CASRPFSSGTNIQYF.

The chain carries TRBV5-1 and TRBJ2-3; TRBD2 matches 14 bases. The germline V gene encodes CDR1 SGHRS and CDR2 YFSETQ. Trimming took 0 bases from V and 3 from J; bases not matched to a gene: 3. The CDR3 covers 17 residues. CDR3 region: CASSLGGTSGGTDTQYF. CDR3 nucleotides: TGCGCCAGCAGCTTGGGTGGGACTAGCGGGGGTACAGATACGCAGTATTTT. Full variable domain (rest looked up from reference TRBV5-1 and TRBJ2-3): KAGVTQTPRYLIKTRGQQVTLSCSPISGHRSVSWYQQTPGQGLQFLFEYFSETQRNKGNFPGRFSGRQFSNSRSEMNVSTLELGDSALYLCASSLGGTSGGTDTQYFGPGTRLTVL.

The chain carries TRBV9 and TRBJ2-1, with 9 bases aligning to TRBD1. This CDR3 is built from 16 residues. CDR1 is SGDLS and CDR2 is YYNGEE in the germline V gene. J lost 9 bases, V lost 1 base, and 11 bases had no gene match. The CDR3 sequence: CASSVTDRGMGSEQFF. The CDR3 bases are TGTGCCAGCAGCGTAACTGACAGGGGGATGGGCAGTGAGCAGTTCTTC.

The rearrangement joins TRBV27 to TRBJ2-7; 10 bases fit TRBD2. The germline V gene has CDR1 MNHEY and CDR2 SMNVEV (reference sequence). Trimming removed 5 bases from V and 3 bases from J; junction bases left unmatched: 4. This CDR3 region has 14 residues. The CDR3 nucleotides read TGTGCCAGCAGTCTTATAGCGGGGGGCTACGAGCAGTACTTC. Translation: CASSLIAGGYEQYF.

The chain combines TRBV5-4 with TRBJ2-2; 14 bases line up with TRBD2. With 4 bases clipped from V and 7 bases from J, the junction kept 3 bases outside the gene matches. Germline CDR1 and CDR2: SGHNT and YYREEE (reference sequence). This CDR3 is 15 amino acids long. CDR3 region: CASSPGLAGGGELFF. CDR3 nucleotides: TGTGCCAGCAGCCCTGGACTAGCGGGAGGCGGGGAGCTGTTTTTT.

The rearrangement links TRBV28 to TRBJ2-3, with TRBD2 identical over 12 bases. Per germline, CDR1 MDHEN and CDR2 SYDVKM. Trimming at V came to 11 bases and at J to 0 bases, leaving 9 bases not matched to a gene. The CDR3 is made up of 16 amino acids. CDR3 nucleotides: TGTGCCGCAGGGACTAGCGGGTTCTCTAGCACAGATACGCAGTATTTT. Translating it yields CAAGTSGFSSTDTQYF.

CDR3 loop: CASSLVRGPRGYGYTF. The CDR3 DNA is TGTGCCAGCAGCTTAGTACGTGGGCCCCGGGGCTATGGCTACACCTTC. The genes are TRBV11-2 and TRBJ1-2; D call uncertain. V was shortened by 1 base and J by 4 bases, with 16 bases between the two germline ends. Germline values: CDR1 SGHAT, CDR2 FQNNGV. The CDR3 is 16 residues long.

The chain employs TRBV6-6 and TRBJ1-5; a weak D match, TRBD1 (5 bases). The CDR3 has 16 amino acids. Trimming pared 8 bases from V and 1 base from J, leaving 18 bases between. The V gene's germline CDR1 is MNHNY and CDR2 SVGAGI (reference sequence). CDR3 sequence reads: CASHNSRAASNQPQHF. The CDR3 region has the DNA TGTGCCAGCCACAATAGCAGGGCTGCCAGCAATCAGCCCCAGCATTTT.